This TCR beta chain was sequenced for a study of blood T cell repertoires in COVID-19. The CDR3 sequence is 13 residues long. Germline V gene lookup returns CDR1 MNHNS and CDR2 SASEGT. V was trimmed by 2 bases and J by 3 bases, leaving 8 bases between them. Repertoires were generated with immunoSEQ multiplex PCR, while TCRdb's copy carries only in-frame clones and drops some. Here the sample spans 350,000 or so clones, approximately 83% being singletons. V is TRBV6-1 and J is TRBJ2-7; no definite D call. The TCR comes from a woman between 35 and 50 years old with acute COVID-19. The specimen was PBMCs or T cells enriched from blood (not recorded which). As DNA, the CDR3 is TGTGCCAGCAGTGAAAGCCCGGGCTACGAGCAGTACTTC. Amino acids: CASSESPGYEQYF.